This T cell receptor (beta chain) was identified during a study of CD8 T cells in Susac syndrome. Study-level findings and limits: The study acknowledged a relatively small number of individuals in its TCR sequencing and HLA analysis.

A word on this clonotype: The antigen is unknown.

About 0.5 to 1 ug RNA was reverse transcribed with random hexamers. Across 54 Vbeta and 13 Jbeta, immunoSEQ multiplex PCR amplified TCR beta CDR3. TCRdb called the immunoSEQ multiplex PCR reads again in MiXCR, with one record for every CDR3 protein. The sample holds about 300,000 distinct CDR3 sequences; 85% are singletons and the top ten take 0.21%. TEMRA cells were enriched by FACS, while CD8+ and CD4+ T cells were obtained through a negative isolation that was performed magnetically. The specimen sequenced was CD8+ T cells from PBMCs. The clonotype was recovered from a human donor with multiple sclerosis.

The CDR3 sequence: CASSLGSDETQYF. For the CDR3, the DNA is TGTGCCAGCAGCCTTGGGTCTGACGAGACCCAGTACTTC. V gene TRBV5-4 combines with J gene TRBJ2-5, with D uncertain. CDR3 length: 13 amino acids. Trimming pared 4 bases from V and 5 bases from J, leaving 12 bases between. CDR1 and CDR2 from the germline V gene are SGHNT and YYREEE (reference sequence).